The 25 T cell receptor beta chains below all came from one sample that was sequenced in a study of regulatory T cells in long-lasting Graves disease. Time point indicated: newly diagnosed GD, antithyroid drugs for less than 3 months. PBMC-extracted RNA yielded the TCR library. CDR3-region Arm-PCR and iRepertoire HTBI primers produced the TCR beta libraries. MiXCR, applied by TCRdb to the multiplex PCR reads, yields one record per CDR3 protein. This table holds more than 450,000 distinct CDR3 sequences, 12% found once. These data are also associated with another study on T cells in Graves' hyperthyroidism and ophthalmopathy.

The material sequenced was peripheral blood mononuclear cells (PBMCs), taken at new diagnosis, from a patient treated with antithyroid drugs. Receptor source: a woman younger than 45 with Graves disease.

This clonotype was observed many times. CDR3 region: CASSADITGELFF. CDR3 DNA: TGTGCCAGCAGCGCCGACATCACCGGGGAGCTGTTTTTT. The rearrangement joins TRBV11-2 to TRBJ2-2; D gene unclear. Germline lookup yields CDR1 SGHAT and CDR2 FQNNGV. Trimming shortened V by 5 bases and J by 4 bases, and 8 bases separated the two germline ends. CDR3 length: 13 amino acids.

This clonotype has ten or more counts. J is TRBJ1-1 and V is TRBV4-1, with D tentatively TRBD1 (6 bases). The germline V gene has CDR1 MGHRA and CDR2 YSYEKL. There are 16 residues in the CDR3. V was clipped by 3 bases and J by 0 bases, with 14 bases between them. The CDR3 nucleotides are TGCGCCAGCAGCCAGAGCTTGGGACATTTGAACACTGAAGCTTTCTTT. Translated: CASSQSLGHLNTEAFF.

This clonotype was recorded at least ten times. V gene TRBV3-1 combines with J gene TRBJ1-2, with TRBD1 as a possible D gene (5 bases). The germline V gene encodes CDR1 LGHDT and CDR2 YNNKEL (reference sequence). This CDR3 has 14 amino acids. With 4 bases removed from V and 0 bases from J, the gap between germline ends came to 9 bases. The CDR3: CASSPDSTNYGYTF. CDR3 coding DNA: TGTGCCAGCAGCCCAGACAGTACTAACTATGGCTACACCTTC.

This clonotype occurred many times. V and J are TRBV5-1 and TRBJ2-3; D might be TRBD2 (6 bases). The CDR3 runs to 15 residues. From germline, CDR1 is SGHRS and CDR2 YFSETQ. Trimming took 4 bases from V and 3 from J, leaving 15 bases between them. CDR3 DNA: TGCGCCAGCAGCCTAAACACGGCGGGGACAGATACGCAGTATTTT. Amino acid sequence: CASSLNTAGTDTQYF.

CDR3 region: CASRKGTSGNTIYF. CDR3 bases: TGTGCCAGCAGGAAGGGGACGTCTGGAAACACCATATATTTT. The chain employs TRBV6-1 and TRBJ1-3, with D maybe TRBD1 (5 bases). The CDR3 extends over 14 amino acids. CDR1 and CDR2 (germline): MNHNS, SASEGT. The germline V and J ends were trimmed by 6 bases and 1 base, with 10 bases remaining between them.

The chain is built from TRBV7-9 and TRBJ2-3, with 7 bases that match TRBD1. The CDR3 length is 15 residues. Trimming removed 5 bases from V and 1 base from J; junction bases left unmatched: 6. Germline lookup yields CDR1 SEHNR and CDR2 FQNEAQ (reference sequence). In DNA, the CDR3 is TGTGCCAGCAGCACCCACAGGGGTGGCACAGATACGCAGTATTTT. It encodes CASSTHRGGTDTQYF.

This clonotype came up a few times. The chain has TRBV20-1 and TRBJ1-5; TRBD1 is a possible D gene (6 bases). Looked up from germline, CDR1 is DFQATT and CDR2 is SNEGSKA (reference sequence). This CDR3 has 14 residues. V gave up 1 base and J gave up 7 bases, with 14 bases separating them. The chain's CDR3 is CSARVNRAGQPQHF. The CDR3 DNA follows: TGCAGTGCTAGAGTGAACAGGGCCGGGCAGCCCCAGCATTTT.

This clonotype was counted many times. This chain joins TRBV5-1 and TRBJ2-7; D is perhaps TRBD2 (6 bases). CDR3 length equals 16 residues. Germline lookup yields CDR1 SGHRS and CDR2 YFSETQ. Trimming took off 4 bases at V and 1 base at J, with 18 bases between the two ends. CDR3 in DNA: TGCGCCAGCAGCCCCTCGGGAGCCCCACAGTCCTACGAGCAGTACTTC. This gives the protein CASSPSGAPQSYEQYF. The full variable domain, rest sourced from reference TRBV5-1 and TRBJ2-7, is KAGVTQTPRYLIKTRGQQVTLSCSPISGHRSVSWYQQTPGQGLQFLFEYFSETQRNKGNFPGRFSGRQFSNSRSEMNVSTLELGDSALYLCASSPSGAPQSYEQYFGPGTRLTVT.

Many counts were recorded for this clonotype. The chain is built from TRBV27 and TRBJ2-2; weak D call: TRBD2 (6 bases). Trimming removed 2 bases at V and 0 bases at J, with 13 bases between. CDR1 and CDR2 from the germline V gene are MNHEY and SMNVEV (reference sequence). The CDR3 extends over 17 amino acids. The CDR3 region is CASSLSGLRANTGELFF. CDR3 nucleotide sequence: TGTGCCAGCAGTTTAAGCGGGTTGCGAGCGAACACCGGGGAGCTGTTTTTT.

This clonotype was counted once. A much bigger clone sits one base away, suggesting this may be a read error. The CDR3 end shows no conserved phenylalanine or tryptophan, and so a read error is likely. V and J are TRBV7-2 and TRBJ2-7, with 10 bases that match TRBD2. With V trimmed by 5 bases and J by 4 bases, 11 bases remained unmatched. Germline CDR1 is SGHTA and CDR2 is FQGNSA. This CDR3 is built from 16 residues. CDR3 coding DNA: TGTGCCAGCAGCCCACGTCCCCGGACTAGCGGATACGAGCAGTACCTC. Its translation: CASSPRPRTSGYEQYL.

This clonotype was detected ten times or more. The J gene is TRBJ2-1, the V gene TRBV28, with D perhaps given as TRBD1 or TRBD2 (7 bases each). The CDR3 extends over 17 amino acids. In germline, CDR1 is MDHEN, CDR2 SYDVKM. Trimming pared 10 bases from V and 0 bases from J, leaving 22 bases between. CDR3: CATGGELLLSSYNEQFF. For the CDR3, the DNA is TGTGCCACAGGGGGGGAACTACTATTGAGCTCCTACAATGAGCAGTTCTTC.

This clonotype was observed at least ten times. V gene TRBV12-3 or TRBV12-4 combines with J gene TRBJ1-5; D is undetermined. Deletions cut 6 bases from V and 3 bases from J, with 21 bases between. This CDR3 region has 17 residues. CDR3 nucleotides: TGTGCCAGCAGCCCCTTCAATTTCAGCCTTTCCAATCAGCCCCAGCATTTT. This gives the protein CASSPFNFSLSNQPQHF.

This clonotype was seen repeatedly, ten times or more. This chain joins TRBV28 and TRBJ2-5; the D gene is possibly TRBD1 (5 bases). CDR3 length equals 13 residues. The germline gives CDR1 MDHEN, CDR2 SYDVKM. The ends were cut back, 5 bases at V and 4 bases at J, with 11 bases in the middle. The CDR3 loop is CASSLDRRETQYF. In DNA, the CDR3 is TGTGCCAGCAGTCTAGACAGACGAGAGACCCAGTACTTC.

In its sample, this clonotype was seen many times. The chain recombines TRBV6-2 or TRBV6-3 with TRBJ2-5; D not resolved. The CDR3 consists of 14 residues. The V gene's germline CDR1 is MNHEY and CDR2 SVGEGT. V dropped 0 bases and J dropped 4 bases, with 9 bases sitting between them. CDR3 sequence (DNA): TGTGCCAGCAGTTACTCGAACGGTATAGAGACCCAGTACTTC. Translation: CASSYSNGIETQYF.

In its sample, this clonotype was seen a few times. This chain connects TRBV19 to TRBJ2-7, with 7 nucleotides matching TRBD2. J was trimmed by 2 bases and V by 7 bases; bases with no gene match: 8. In germline, CDR1 is LNHDA, CDR2 SQIVND (reference sequence). This CDR3 spans 14 amino acids. As DNA, the CDR3 is TGTGCCAGTAAGGAGGCTAGCGGCCCCTACGAGCAGTACTTC. This codes for CASKEASGPYEQYF.

The CDR3 nucleotides are TGCAGCGTTGAGATCCCCTGGGGGCCCCGCGGGGAGCTGTTTTTT. This encodes CSVEIPWGPRGELFF. The chain employs TRBV29-1 and TRBJ2-2; a possible D gene is TRBD1 (6 bases). In germline, CDR1 is SQVTM, CDR2 ANQGSEA. Trimming left V 3 bases short and J 7 bases short, with 18 bases between. This CDR3 region has 15 residues.

This clonotype came up many times. The rearrangement uses TRBV20-1 and TRBJ1-1; D call uncertain. CDR1 and CDR2 from the germline V gene are DFQATT and SNEGSKA (reference sequence). The V gene lost 4 bases and the J gene lost 8 bases, with 17 bases spanning the gap. The CDR3 has 13 residues. The CDR3 here is CSAISFDRAEAFF. The CDR3 nucleotides are TGCAGTGCTATCTCGTTCGATCGAGCGGAAGCTTTCTTT.

This clonotype was detected many times. This chain uses TRBV20-1 with TRBJ2-7; 7 positions agree with TRBD2. The CDR3 sequence is 15 residues long. Per germline, CDR1 DFQATT and CDR2 SNEGSKA (reference sequence). Trimming at V came to 2 bases and at J to 6 bases, leaving 13 bases not matched to a gene. The CDR3 nucleotides are TGCAGTGCTAGAAACTGGGGGGGGGTCGTACGCGAGCAGTACTTC. Its protein product is CSARNWGGVVREQYF.

This clonotype was observed a handful of times. V gene TRBV18 combines with J gene TRBJ2-7; D might be TRBD2 (6 bases). Germline CDR1 reads KGHSH; CDR2 reads LQKENI. The V and J ends lost 3 bases and 3 bases respectively, with 15 bases between them. The CDR3 spans 15 residues. Here the CDR3 DNA reads TGTGCCAGCTCACCGGCCGGGGGTCTGAGCTACGAGCAGTACTTC. It codes for CASSPAGGLSYEQYF.

This clonotype turned up a few times. Mismatch with germline at one junction end may stem from a read error. V is TRBV15 and J is TRBJ1-3, with D possibly matching TRBD1 (5 bases). In germline, CDR1 is LNHNV, CDR2 YYDKDF (reference sequence). This CDR3 spans 15 amino acids. The CDR3 DNA reads TGTGCCACCAGCAGAGGAGGGGCCGACCGAAACACCATGTATTTT. As protein: CATSRGGADRNTMYF.

The chain has TRBV30 and TRBJ1-1; D is unresolved. Germline-derived CDR1 and CDR2 are GTSNPN and SVGIG (reference sequence). This CDR3 comprises 11 residues. Trimming took 5 bases from V and 5 from J, leaving 9 bases between them. The CDR3 here is CAWAVGTEAFF. The CDR3 region has the DNA TGTGCCTGGGCAGTGGGGACTGAAGCTTTCTTT.

This clonotype was picked up many times. V usage is TRBV28 and J usage is TRBJ1-1; 10 bases line up with TRBD1. There are 16 residues in the CDR3. In germline, CDR1 is MDHEN, CDR2 SYDVKM. The J segment lost 1 base and the V segment lost 7 bases, leaving 9 bases of the junction unmatched. CDR3 sequence reads: CASTRQGAWGNTEAFF. CDR3 nucleotides: TGTGCCAGCACCAGACAGGGGGCCTGGGGGAACACTGAAGCTTTCTTT.

This clonotype came up many times. The J gene is TRBJ2-2, the V gene TRBV7-9; 12 bases map to TRBD2. Trimming at V came to 1 base and at J to 4 bases, leaving 4 bases not matched to a gene. This CDR3 spans 17 amino acids. CDR1 and CDR2 from the germline V gene are SEHNR and FQNEAQ (reference sequence). The CDR3 protein is CASSLELAGGSTGELFF. DNA of the CDR3: TGTGCCAGCAGCTTAGAACTAGCGGGAGGAAGCACCGGGGAGCTGTTTTTT.

The rearrangement uses TRBV11-3 and TRBJ2-1, with 12 bases aligning to TRBD2. J lost 15 bases, V lost 5 bases, and 14 bases had no gene match. Germline V gene lookup returns CDR1 SGHNT and CDR2 YENEEA. The CDR3 has 15 amino acids. The CDR3: CASSGPASGRAEGFF. Written as DNA, the CDR3 is TGTGCCAGCAGCGGCCCAGCTAGCGGGAGGGCCGAGGGGTTCTTC.

This clonotype was found a few times. The chain is built from TRBV7-9 and TRBJ1-1; no clear D gene. Germline V gene sequence: CDR1 SEHNR, CDR2 FQNEAQ (reference sequence). This CDR3 has 14 amino acids. V lost 2 bases, J lost 6 bases, and 13 bases lay in between. The CDR3 region has the DNA TGTGCCAGCAGCTTACCAAGGGAGCCCCCTGAAGCTTTCTTT. Its protein product is CASSLPREPPEAFF. The full variable domain, in which reference TRBV7-9 and TRBJ1-1 provide the parts outside the CDR3, is DTGVSQNPRHKITKRGQNVTFRCDPISEHNRLYWYRQTLGQGPEFLTYFQNEAQLEKSRLLSDRFSAERPKGSFSTLEIQRTEQGDSAMYLCASSLPREPPEAFFGQGTRLTVV.